This entry lists 26 T cell receptor beta chains sequenced from one sample in a study of CXCR3-negative and CXCR3-positive naive CD8 T cells. cDNA libraries for TRB were generated by 5' RACE incorporating UMI labels. TCRdb re-called the 5' RACE reads; every CDR3 protein appears as one record, without DNA. The table gives under 85,000 distinct CDR3 sequences; the top ten clones make up roughly 1.5% of it. Sequencing was performed on naive CXCR3- CD8+ T cells from blood. Regarding subset: CD45RO-CCR7+CD27+CD95- naive CD8+ T cells lacking CXCR3 (TNR3-). The receptor source for this set is a human donor in good health. Some clones in this sample may be carry-over from other donors' samples.

The chain has TRBV6-5 and TRBJ2-7; TCRdb returns TRBD1, unconfirmable since there is no DNA. Germline CDR1 MNHEY, CDR2 SVGAGI. The CDR3 loop spans 13 amino acids. The CDR3 region is CASSYGGNYEQYF.

This chain links TRBV7-2 with TRBJ2-7. Germline V gene sequence: CDR1 SGHTA, CDR2 FQGNSA. This CDR3 has 16 residues. The CDR3: CASSHVLQGSSYEQYF.

The chain has TRBV4-1 and TRBJ2-2. The CDR3 totals 14 residues. Germline CDR1 is MGHRA and CDR2 is YSYEKL. The CDR3 reads CASSQAGTTGELFF.

The CDR3 loop reads CSVEDRGRTDTQYF. This rearrangement joins TRBV29-1 to TRBJ2-3; the D call of TRBD1 rests on TCRdb alone, since no DNA is present to check it. The CDR3 loop spans 14 amino acids. Germline V gene sequence: CDR1 SQVTM, CDR2 ANQGSEA.

This chain links TRBV29-1 with TRBJ2-1; TCRdb selects TRBD2, and the lack of DNA leaves this call unchecked. This CDR3 region has 16 residues. CDR1 is SQVTM and CDR2 is ANQGSEA in the germline V gene. The CDR3 loop reads CSVDQASGINLDEQFF.

V usage is TRBV12-3 or TRBV12-4 and J usage is TRBJ1-5; TCRdb names TRBD1, which stays unverified in the absence of DNA. The CDR3 sequence is 14 residues long. The CDR3 protein is CASSSGRGEQPQHF.

J is TRBJ2-2 and V is TRBV19; TCRdb selects TRBD1, and the lack of DNA leaves this call unchecked. Looked up from germline, CDR1 is LNHDA and CDR2 is SQIVND (reference sequence). This CDR3 is 15 amino acids long. The CDR3 protein is CASKSQGSITGELFF.

The V call is TRBV6-6, the J call TRBJ2-3. This CDR3 contains 14 residues. Per the germline V gene, CDR1 is MNHNY and CDR2 is SVGAGI (reference sequence). The CDR3 reads CASNLLARTDTQYF.

The chain uses TRBV4-1 and TRBJ2-3; TCRdb proposes TRBD1, but this gene call is untestable without DNA. This CDR3 is 12 amino acids long. Per the germline V gene, CDR1 is MGHRA and CDR2 is YSYEKL. The CDR3 here is CASSLWDGQQYF.

The J gene is TRBJ2-7, the V gene TRBV7-9. The CDR3 extends over 14 amino acids. Germline V gene lookup returns CDR1 SEHNR and CDR2 FQNEAQ (reference sequence). The CDR3 is CASSPTGSSYEQYF.

This CDR3 reads CASRQGPEAFF. This chain joins TRBV25-1 and TRBJ1-1; no DNA is available, so the TRBD1 call from TCRdb remains unchecked. In germline, CDR1 is MGHDK, CDR2 SYGVNS. This CDR3 has 11 residues. The full variable domain, completed using reference TRBV25-1 and TRBJ1-1, is EADIYQTPRYLVIGTGKKITLECSQTMGHDKMYWYQQDPGMELHLIHYSYGVNSTEKGDLSSESTVSRIRTEHFPLTLESARPSHTSQYLCASRQGPEAFFGQGTRLTVV.

The rearrangement uses TRBV15 and TRBJ2-1; as DNA is missing, the TRBD1 call by TCRdb cannot be tested. CDR1 is LNHNV, CDR2 YYDKDF, per germline (reference sequence). This CDR3 contains 15 residues. The CDR3 protein is CATSKGQGSPNEQFF.

This chain uses TRBV20-1 with TRBJ1-2. This CDR3 is 14 amino acids long. Germline CDR1 DFQATT, CDR2 SNEGSKA (reference sequence). The CDR3 loop is CSARDVQSDYGYAF.

V usage is TRBV7-9 and J usage is TRBJ1-2; TCRdb calls TRBD1, which cannot be checked without DNA. Per the germline V gene, CDR1 is SEHNR and CDR2 is FQNEAQ (reference sequence). The CDR3 covers 16 residues. CDR3 amino acids: CASSLPDRGMDYGYTF.

CDR3 residues: CASRQPSGYSYEQYF. The chain couples TRBV23-1 to TRBJ2-7. TRBV23-1 is annotated as an ORF whose role is uncertain. The CDR3 has 15 residues.

The V gene is TRBV7-9, the J gene TRBJ2-1; the TCRdb D gene call, TRBD2, has no DNA to confirm it. Looked up from germline, CDR1 is SEHNR and CDR2 is FQNEAQ (reference sequence). The CDR3 has 15 amino acids. The CDR3 loop reads CASSFGLAAYNEQFF.

V is TRBV6-2 or TRBV6-3 and J is TRBJ2-1; the D call from TCRdb, TRBD2, cannot be confirmed without DNA. CDR3 length equals 15 residues. CDR1 and CDR2 (germline): MNHEY, SVGEGT. The CDR3 region is CASTPSGGVYNEQFF.

The chain has TRBV5-5 and TRBJ2-5; TCRdb reports TRBD1, a call that lacks DNA to check it against. The CDR3 sequence is 15 residues long. Per the germline V gene, CDR1 is SGHKS and CDR2 is YYEKEE (reference sequence). This CDR3 is CASSLGTGGQETQYF. The variable domain in full, with the rest retrieved from reference TRBV5-5 and TRBJ2-5, is DAGVTQSPTHLIKTRGQQVTLRCSPISGHKSVSWYQQVLGQGPQFIFQYYEKEERGRGNFPDRFSARQFPNYSSELNVNALLLGDSALYLCASSLGTGGQETQYFGPGTRLLVL.

The V gene is TRBV19, the J gene TRBJ2-3; TCRdb's D gene call, TRBD2, goes unchecked for lack of DNA. The CDR3 runs 17 residues. Germline V gene data show CDR1 as LNHDA and CDR2 as SQIVND (reference sequence). The CDR3: CASSIWTSGYSTDTQYF.

The chain couples TRBV29-1 to TRBJ2-1; TCRdb picks TRBD1, but there is no DNA to check that call. CDR1 and CDR2 (germline): SQVTM, ANQGSEA. The CDR3 length is 12 residues. CDR3 amino acids: CSADRGKNEQFF.

This chain connects TRBV12-3 or TRBV12-4 to TRBJ1-1. The CDR3 runs to 14 residues. The CDR3 sequence is CASGRLVMNTEAFF.

Here the CDR3 reads CASSSGPGVAYNEQFF. The chain joins TRBV7-9 to TRBJ2-1; TCRdb proposes TRBD1, but this gene call is untestable without DNA. The length of the CDR3 is 16 residues. Germline CDR1 and CDR2: SEHNR and FQNEAQ (reference sequence).

The CDR3 region is CASSARTSGTSYEQYF. The chain has TRBV14 and TRBJ2-7; lacking DNA, the TRBD2 call made by TCRdb goes unchecked. Germline loops: CDR1 SGHDN, CDR2 FVKESK. CDR3 length: 16 residues.

The rearrangement uses TRBV19 and TRBJ2-2; the D gene TCRdb calls, TRBD1, cannot be checked with no DNA. CDR3 length: 11 amino acids. CDR1 is LNHDA and CDR2 is SQIVND in the germline V gene (reference sequence). CDR3 region: CASETGSVLFF.

The chain joins TRBV11-3 to TRBJ2-3; TCRdb names TRBD2, which stays unverified in the absence of DNA. This CDR3 region has 18 residues. The germline V gene encodes CDR1 SGHNT and CDR2 YENEEA. The CDR3 here is CASSLDLVAGGYTDTQYF. Combining the CDR3 with reference TRBV11-3 and TRBJ2-3 gives the whole variable domain EAGVVQSPRYKIIEKKQPVAFWCNPISGHNTLYWYLQNLGQGPELLIRYENEEAVDDSQLPKDRFSAERLKGVDSTLKIQPAELGDSAVYLCASSLDLVAGGYTDTQYFGPGTRLTVL.

The chain combines TRBV29-1 with TRBJ2-2; the D call of TRBD2 rests on TCRdb alone, since no DNA is present to check it. The length of the CDR3 is 16 residues. Germline CDR1 SQVTM, CDR2 ANQGSEA. CDR3 region: CSAHLAGGTNTGELFF.